Listed below are T cell receptor beta chains from one sample, sequenced in a study of T cells in Graves' hyperthyroidism and ophthalmopathy. A single record per CDR3 protein comes from TCRdb applying MiXCR to the multiplex PCR reads. Among 610,000 or so distinct CDR3 sequences listed, approximately 44% were seen once. Sequenced sample: peripheral blood or thyroid tissue (not recorded which). These receptors originate from a young woman with Graves' hyperthyroidism. The CDR3 runs from the conserved cysteine through the conserved F or W. Fields, in order: clone size, V gene, D gene, J gene, CDR3 DNA, CDR3 protein. The D gene is left open where the match is weak. Rows may omit the clone size; those that give it use once, few, many or a size class.

>many|TRBV4-2|.|TRBJ2-2
TGTGCCAGCAGGGATTACACCGGGGAGCTGTTTTTT
CASRDYTGELFF
>many|TRBV2|.|TRBJ2-7
TGTGCCAGCAGTGAAGCGGGAGGACAGGTGTACGAGCAGTACTTC
CASSEAGGQVYEQYF
>many|TRBV29-1|TRBD1|TRBJ1-1
TGCAGCGTTGAGGCCAGGGGGCGGGACACTGAAGCTTTCTTT
CSVEARGRDTEAFF
>many|TRBV14|.|TRBJ1-5
TGTGCCAGCAGCCAAGGGCGGTGGCAGCCCCAGCATTTT
CASSQGRWQPQHF
>many|TRBV19|TRBD1|TRBJ2-7
TGTGCCAGTAGTATAGGACAGGGCCTCTACGAGCAGTACTTC
CASSIGQGLYEQYF
>many|TRBV4-2|TRBD1|TRBJ1-2
TGTGCCAGCAGCCAACGGACAGGGACTAACTATGGCTACACCTTC
CASSQRTGTNYGYTF
>many|TRBV7-9|TRBD2|TRBJ2-7
TGTGCCAGCAGCCGCATTAGGGCCGGGGGGGAATACGAGCAGTACTTC
CASSRIRAGGEYEQYF
>.|TRBV7-9|TRBD1|TRBJ2-7
TGTGCCAGCAGTCCTATGGACAGGGGATGGTACGAGCAGTACTTC
CASSPMDRGWYEQYF
>many|TRBV20-1|.|TRBJ2-7
TGCAGTGCTAGGGGGGGCTTAGAGAGGGACTCCGAGCAGTACTTC
CSARGGLERDSEQYF
>.|TRBV10-3|.|TRBJ1-3
TGTGCCATCAGCGCAGGGGTGGGGTATGGCTACACCATATATTTT
CAISAGVGYGYTIYF
>.|TRBV7-3|.|TRBJ2-5
TGTGCCAGCAGCGTTGATCATCAGGGAAGGGAGACCCAGTACTTC
CASSVDHQGRETQYF
>.|TRBV7-2|TRBD1|TRBJ1-1
TGTGCCAGCAGCTCCGGGACAGGGTTCTTT
CASSSGTGFF
>few|TRBV4-1|.|TRBJ2-3
TGCGCCAGCAGCCCTGCACTAGCACGGGCAGATACGCAGTATTTT
CASSPALARADTQYF
>many|TRBV7-9|.|TRBJ2-2
TGTGCCAGCAGTCCGGTGCGACCGAACACCGGGGAGCTGTTTTTT
CASSPVRPNTGELFF
>.|TRBV15|.|TRBJ2-7
TGTGCCACCAGCAGAGTAAGGTCCTACGAGCAGTACTTC
CATSRVRSYEQYF
>.|TRBV30|.|TRBJ1-5
TGTGCCTGGAGTAGGGATAGCAATCAGCCCCAGCATTTT
CAWSRDSNQPQHF
>few|TRBV7-9|.|TRBJ1-1
TGTGCCAGTGACGACGGGGGAATCACTGAAGCTTTCTTT
CASDDGGITEAFF
>many|TRBV10-3|.|TRBJ2-5
TGTGCCATCAGCGAAGAACAGGGATACCAAGAGACCCAGTACTTC
CAISEEQGYQETQYF
>many|TRBV29-1|TRBD1|TRBJ1-1
TGCAGCGTTGTATACAGGGGCACTGAAGCTTTCTTT
CSVVYRGTEAFF
>.|TRBV19|.|TRBJ2-3
TGTGCCAGTAGGGCCCGGGACGGAGGATCTAATACGCAGTATTTT
CASRARDGGSNTQYF
>few|TRBV6-5|TRBD2|TRBJ2-1
TGTGCCAGCAGTTACCGATCAGGACTAGCGGGAAATGAGCAGTTCTTC
CASSYRSGLAGNEQFF
>once|TRBV5-1|.|TRBJ2-7
TGCGCCAGCAGCCTGACGGCCGGGACATTGACCTACGAGCAGTACTTC
CASSLTAGTLTYEQYF
>.|TRBV6-4|TRBD2|TRBJ2-2
TGTGCCAGCAGCCAGCGGCTAGCGGTTTCCGGGGAGCTGTTTTTT
CASSQRLAVSGELFF
>many|TRBV24-1|.|TRBJ1-5
TGTGCCACCAGTGAGCAACAGAGCAATCAGCCCCAGCATTTT
CATSEQQSNQPQHF
>.|TRBV9|TRBD1|TRBJ2-2
TGTGCCAGCAGCGTCAGACAGGGCGGGGAGCTGTTTTTT
CASSVRQGGELFF
>many|TRBV24-1|.|TRBJ2-2
TGTGCCACCAGTGACCCTAGACAGGACACCGGGGAGCTGTTTTTT
CATSDPRQDTGELFF
>.|TRBV29-1|.|TRBJ1-2
TGCAGCGTTCAGGGAGGGACCTATGGCTACACCTTC
CSVQGGTYGYTF
>.|TRBV25-1|.|TRBJ1-1
TGTGCCAGCAGTGAAACAGGTACCGGGTATGGAAACACTGAAGCTTTCTTT
CASSETGTGYGNTEAFF
>.|TRBV11-2|.|TRBJ1-3
TGTGCCAGCAACACGGGAGGGAACACCATATATTTT
CASNTGGNTIYF
>many|TRBV5-8|.|TRBJ1-1
TGTGCCAGCAGCCGACCGACAGGCCGGAGGAGGAACACTGAAGCTTTCTTT
CASSRPTGRRRNTEAFF
>.|TRBV19|.|TRBJ1-4
TGTGCCAGCAGGTTCGGTTATGAAAAACTGTTTTTT
CASRFGYEKLFF
>.|TRBV5-4|.|TRBJ2-1
TGTGCCAGCAGCTTACTAGGGGGGGATGAGCAGTTCTTC
CASSLLGGDEQFF
>.|TRBV5-1|.|TRBJ2-2
TGCGCCAGCAGCTTGCACGGACAGAACACTGGGGAGCTGTTTTTT
CASSLHGQNTGELFF
>many|TRBV11-2|.|TRBJ1-5
TGTGCCAGCAGCCTAGGGGGTCATGGAAGCAATCAGCCCCAGCATTTT
CASSLGGHGSNQPQHF
>few|TRBV19|.|TRBJ1-4
TGTGCCAGATTACCGGGACCCCTTACAACTAATGAAAAACTGTTTTTT
CARLPGPLTTNEKLFF
>.|TRBV24-1|.|TRBJ2-1
TGTGCCACCAGTGACCCTGGGACTCCGTCCGATGAGCAGTTCTTC
CATSDPGTPSDEQFF
>few|TRBV3-1|TRBD1|TRBJ2-7
TGTGCCAGCAGCCCCGGACAGGCCCCGGGATTTTACGAGCAGTACTTC
CASSPGQAPGFYEQYF
>.|TRBV12-3/TRBV12-4|.|TRBJ1-2
TGTGCCAGCAGTCTACCGGGAGTTACCTATGGCTACACCTTC
CASSLPGVTYGYTF
>.|TRBV10-3|.|TRBJ1-1
TGTGCCATCACAGGGGAGAGGGGTGGGGATGAAGCTTTCTTT
CAITGERGGDEAFF
>.|TRBV10-3|.|TRBJ1-4
TGTGCCATCAGTGAGTCTGTAGGAAAACTGTTTTTT
CAISESVGKLFF
>many|TRBV20-1|.|TRBJ1-2
TGCAGTGCTACGTCCGCAGGACTTCTAGGCTATGGCTACACCTTC
CSATSAGLLGYGYTF
>many|TRBV7-2|.|TRBJ1-3
TGTGCCAGCAGCTCTACATGGAACACTGGAAACACCATATATTTT
CASSSTWNTGNTIYF
>.|TRBV7-2|.|TRBJ2-3
TGTGCCAGCAGCTCCCGGACAGATACGCAGTATTTT
CASSSRTDTQYF
>many|TRBV12-3/TRBV12-4|TRBD2|TRBJ2-7
TGTGCCAGCAGGACCGGGACTAGCGGCTCCTACGAGCAGTACTTC
CASRTGTSGSYEQYF
>many|TRBV4-3|.|TRBJ2-2
TGCGCCAGCAGCCAAGACAGGGGGAACACCGGGGAGCTGTTTTTT
CASSQDRGNTGELFF
>.|TRBV5-5|.|TRBJ2-7
TGTGCCAGCAGCCGCGGCGAAGACTACGAGCAGTACTTC
CASSRGEDYEQYF